The clone carrying this T cell receptor (beta chain) was detected a few times. The CDR3 contains 15 residues. V lost 5 bases and J lost 8; bases outside the gene matches: 8. These data are taken from a study of identical twins. Via MiXCR, TCRdb re-called the 5' RACE reads, giving one row per CDR3 protein. The sample lists some 440,000 distinct CDR3 sequences; 24% were seen once. This same sample was also taken into another study, of T cells expressing NK-cell markers.

The TCR comes from a young woman in good health. Input material: CD4+ T cells sorted from blood. This chain links TRBV12-3 or TRBV12-4 with TRBJ2-2; 10 bases are a match to TRBD1. CDR3 region: CASSVDRGYRGELFF. The CDR3 DNA follows: TGTGCCAGCAGTGTGGACAGGGGGTATCGTGGGGAGCTGTTTTTT.